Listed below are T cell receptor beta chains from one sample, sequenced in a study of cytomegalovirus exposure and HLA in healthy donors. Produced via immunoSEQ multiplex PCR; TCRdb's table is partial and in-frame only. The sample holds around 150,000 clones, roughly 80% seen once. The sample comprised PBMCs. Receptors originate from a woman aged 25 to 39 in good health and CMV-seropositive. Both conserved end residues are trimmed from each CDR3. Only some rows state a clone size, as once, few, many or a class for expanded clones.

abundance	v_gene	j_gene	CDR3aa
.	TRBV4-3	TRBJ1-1	ASSQAGTGQAF
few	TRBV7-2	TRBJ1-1	ASSRQGNTEAF
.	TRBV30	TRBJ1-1	AGGGTEAF
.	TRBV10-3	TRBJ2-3	AISESAGRPTDTQY
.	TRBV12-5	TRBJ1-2	ASGLGRGPNYGYT
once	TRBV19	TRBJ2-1	ASSMILGDRGLNEQF
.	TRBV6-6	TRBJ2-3	ASSSTGTQY
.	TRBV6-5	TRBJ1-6	ASSSLYRESPLH
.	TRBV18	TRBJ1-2	ASSVDTENFYGYT
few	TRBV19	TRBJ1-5	ASKRQFPENQPQH
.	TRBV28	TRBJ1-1	ASSQGPSEAF
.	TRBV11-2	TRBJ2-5	ASSLVLAGGGETQY
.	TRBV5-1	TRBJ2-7	ASSLVPNQGQD
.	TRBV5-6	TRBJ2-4	ASSRNRGLAKNIQY
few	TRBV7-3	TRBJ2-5	ASSPTPYSGGAGGTQY
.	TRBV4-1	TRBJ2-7	ASSQWPLTGSYEQY
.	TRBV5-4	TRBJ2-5	ASSIKRGGETQY
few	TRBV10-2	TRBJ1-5	ASGGGAKQPQH
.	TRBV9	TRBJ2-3	ASSVETGHTQY
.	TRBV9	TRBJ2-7	ASSPRTGTAPYEQY
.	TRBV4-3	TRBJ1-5	ASSQETGAWQPQH
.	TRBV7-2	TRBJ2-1	ASSPFKTGGSLNEQF
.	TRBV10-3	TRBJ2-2	AINGANTGELF
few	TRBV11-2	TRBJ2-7	ASSTLSGYSSYEQY
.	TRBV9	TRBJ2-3	ASSDRDRSTDTQY
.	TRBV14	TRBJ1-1	ASSPRQGWDTEAF
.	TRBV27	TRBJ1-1	ASSLHGRGAF
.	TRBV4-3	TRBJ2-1	ASSQDPWENNEQF
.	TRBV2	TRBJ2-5	ASRTGGVFGWEETQY
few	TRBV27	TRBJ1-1	ASSFEAF
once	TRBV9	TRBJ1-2	ASSVGQGQRYGYT
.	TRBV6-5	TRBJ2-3	ASSRQGSTDTQY
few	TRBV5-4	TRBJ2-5	ASSLSVGRQETQY
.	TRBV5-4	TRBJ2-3	ASSFRGGGTTDTQY
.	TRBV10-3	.	AISELGGTANSYEQY
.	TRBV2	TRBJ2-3	ASSEYQVTQY
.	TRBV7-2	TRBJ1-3	ASSLYAGNSGNTIY
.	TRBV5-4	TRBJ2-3	ASRSLAGPDTQY
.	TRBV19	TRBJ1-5	ASSIRAGVGNQPQH
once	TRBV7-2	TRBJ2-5	ASSLDSQETQY
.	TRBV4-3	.	ASSQDISPYEQY
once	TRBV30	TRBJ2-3	AWTGGQQTDTQY
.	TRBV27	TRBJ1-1	ASSPSGLSIRIMNTEAF
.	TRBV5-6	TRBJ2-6	ASSFGTGGGGANVLT
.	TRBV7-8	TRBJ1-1	ASSLVSGTEAF
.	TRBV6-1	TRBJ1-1	ASSILRANTEAF
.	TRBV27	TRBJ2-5	ASIKGGGIETQY
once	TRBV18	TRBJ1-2	ASSPGPNRGLGYT
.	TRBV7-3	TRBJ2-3	ASSFLEDTQY
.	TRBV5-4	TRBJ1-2	ASSLYGTGGRGYT
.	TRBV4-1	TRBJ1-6	ASSQGGGRSPLH
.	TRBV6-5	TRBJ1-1	ASSLSPAINTEAF
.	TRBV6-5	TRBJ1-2	ASSYVGEGANYGYT
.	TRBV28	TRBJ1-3	ASSLWGGEDGNTIY
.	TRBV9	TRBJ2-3	ASSFVARGNTDTQY
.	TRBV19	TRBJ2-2	ASSPPGQLYTGELF
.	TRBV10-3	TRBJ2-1	AIRRELPSYNEQF
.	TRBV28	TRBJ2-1	ASSSTGDEQF